The 23 T cell receptor beta chains reported below all come from one sample, sequenced in a study of blood T cell repertoires in COVID-19. Sequencing was performed with immunoSEQ multiplex PCR; in TCRdb, only in-frame clones are kept and a portion is missing. The table includes 100,000 to 150,000 clones, less than 85% detected once. Sequencing used peripheral blood. The receptors originated from a human donor with acute or convalescent COVID-19. The donor label of this sample is uncertain.

The CDR3 DNA follows: TGTGCCAGTAGGAGACAGGGTCGAGGGGCTTTCTTT. Translation: CASRRQGRGAFF. The chain links TRBV19 to TRBJ1-1, with 7 bases fitting TRBD1. The CDR3 has 12 amino acids. V gave up 6 bases and J gave up 11 bases; unmatched junction bases: 9. Germline values: CDR1 LNHDA, CDR2 SQIVND (reference sequence).

As concerns this clone: Distinct nucleotide sequences in the sample also encode this CDR3. The J gene is TRBJ1-2, the V gene TRBV3-1 (or the pseudogene TRBV3-2); 10 bases are a match to TRBD1. The trim removed 5 bases at V and 6 bases at J, leaving 6 bases unmatched. The CDR3 spans 14 residues. Germline V gives CDR1 LGHDT, CDR2 YNNKEL (reference sequence). The CDR3 coding sequence is TGTGCCAGCAGCAGGACAGGGGGGGTCAATGGCTACACCTTC. It yields the protein CASSRTGGVNGYTF.

The chain uses TRBV6-5 and TRBJ2-1, with D uncertain. There are 13 residues in the CDR3. Trimming cost V 7 bases and J 6 bases, with 13 bases left between them. Germline CDR1 reads MNHEY; CDR2 reads SVGAGI. The CDR3 protein is CASTFVRSNEQFF. In DNA form, the CDR3 reads TGTGCCAGCACATTTGTCCGTAGCAATGAGCAGTTCTTC.

J is TRBJ1-1 and V is TRBV2, with D possibly being TRBD1 (5 bases). With 0 bases removed from V and 7 bases from J, the gap between germline ends came to 15 bases. CDR1 SNHLY and CDR2 FYNNEI come from the germline V gene. The CDR3 totals 15 residues. The chain's CDR3 is CASSEAGLHLGEAFF. The CDR3 DNA is TGTGCCAGCAGTGAAGCGGGACTCCATCTCGGTGAAGCTTTCTTT.

The chain carries TRBV5-1 and TRBJ1-2; D is uncertain. The germline gives CDR1 SGHRS, CDR2 YFSETQ. V was pared by 3 bases and J by 4 bases, with 13 bases between. The CDR3 consists of 14 residues. DNA for the CDR3: TGCGCCAGCAGCTCGAACAACGAGGGCTATGGCTACACCTTC. Its protein product is CASSSNNEGYGYTF. Full variable domain (rest looked up from reference TRBV5-1 and TRBJ1-2): KAGVTQTPRYLIKTRGQQVTLSCSPISGHRSVSWYQQTPGQGLQFLFEYFSETQRNKGNFPGRFSGRQFSNSRSEMNVSTLELGDSALYLCASSSNNEGYGYTFGSGTRLTVV.

The V gene is TRBV11-2, the J gene TRBJ1-6; 7 bases fit TRBD1. The CDR3 sequence is 16 residues long. Germline CDR1 SGHAT, CDR2 FQNNGV. Trimming removed 1 base from V and 5 bases from J; junction bases left unmatched: 5. The CDR3 spells CASSLANRGNNSPLHF. CDR3 coding DNA: TGTGCCAGCAGCTTAGCTAACAGGGGAAATAATTCACCCCTCCACTTT. The full variable domain, completed using reference TRBV11-2 and TRBJ1-6, is EAGVAQSPRYKIIEKRQSVAFWCNPISGHATLYWYQQILGQGPKLLIQFQNNGVVDDSQLPKDRFSAERLKGVDSTLKIQPAKLEDSAVYLCASSLANRGNNSPLHFGNGTRLTVT.

V gene TRBV27 combines with J gene TRBJ1-2, with a tentative D call TRBD1 (5 bases). V was trimmed by 6 bases and J by 4 bases, leaving 15 bases between them. Germline CDR1 is MNHEY and CDR2 is SMNVEV (reference sequence). CDR3 length equals 14 residues. CDR3 residues: CASRSLGGGYGYTF. CDR3 nucleotides: TGTGCCAGCAGGAGCCTTGGGGGGGGCTATGGCTACACCTTC.

The chain joins TRBV7-8 to TRBJ2-7; the match to TRBD1 covers 12 bases. V lost 4 bases, J lost 4 bases, and 8 bases stayed unmatched. The CDR3 covers 16 residues. CDR1 SGHVS and CDR2 FQNEAQ come from the germline V gene. CDR3 DNA: TGTGCCAGCAGCTGGGAAGGGACAGGGGGCATATACGAGCAGTACTTC. Encoded protein: CASSWEGTGGIYEQYF.

This chain links TRBV4-1 with TRBJ2-6, with D perhaps matching TRBD1 (6 bases). CDR1 and CDR2 (germline): MGHRA, YSYEKL. Trimming pared 0 bases from V and 2 bases from J, leaving 11 bases between. The CDR3 loop spans 17 amino acids. The CDR3 DNA reads as TGCGCCAGCAGCCAAGATTGGGCAGGGGCTGGGGCCAACGTCCTGACTTTC. Its translation: CASSQDWAGAGANVLTF.

The chain has TRBV6-1 and TRBJ2-1, with D tentatively TRBD2 (6 bases). Per the germline V gene, CDR1 is MNHNS and CDR2 is SASEGT. The ends were cut back, 0 bases at V and 6 bases at J, with 9 bases in the middle. The length of the CDR3 is 14 residues. The CDR3 DNA reads TGTGCCAGCAGTGAAGCCCTAGCGCTCAATGAGCAGTTCTTC. As protein: CASSEALALNEQFF.

The V and J genes are TRBV6-1 and TRBJ2-3; 11 nucleotides line up with TRBD2. The CDR3 consists of 16 residues. After removal of 1 base from V and 6 bases from J, the junction contained 6 bases not matched to a gene. In germline, CDR1 is MNHNS, CDR2 SASEGT. CDR3 loop: CASSEVDSGGADTQYF. CDR3 DNA sequence: TGTGCCAGCAGTGAAGTAGATAGCGGGGGGGCGGATACGCAGTATTTT.

This chain connects TRBV30 to TRBJ1-2; 7 nucleotides agree with TRBD1. The germline CDR1 and CDR2 sequences are GTSNPN and SVGIG (reference sequence). The V gene end was trimmed by 2 bases and the J gene end by 8 bases; junction bases not matched to a gene: 11. This CDR3 has 14 amino acids. CDR3 region: CAWSPIRGKSGYTF. CDR3 nucleotide sequence: TGTGCCTGGAGTCCAATCAGGGGGAAGTCCGGCTACACCTTC.

This chain connects TRBV6-5 to TRBJ2-7; 7 bases align to TRBD1. The germline V gene has CDR1 MNHEY and CDR2 SVGAGI. CDR3 length: 13 residues. V gave up 5 bases and J gave up 2 bases; unmatched junction bases: 3. CDR3 DNA sequence: TGTGCCAGCAGTCCCGGGACAGCCTACGAGCAGTACGTC. Its translation is CASSPGTAYEQYV.

The rearrangement joins TRBV5-1 to TRBJ1-3, with 7 nucleotides matching TRBD1. V shed 3 bases and J 1 base; nucleotides not matched to a gene: 7. Germline V CDR1 and CDR2: SGHRS, YFSETQ. The CDR3 has 16 residues. For the CDR3, the DNA is TGCGCCAGCAGCTCTGGGACAGCGAATTCTGGAAACACCATATATTTT. The encoded protein is CASSSGTANSGNTIYF.

The rearrangement uses TRBV7-6 and TRBJ1-6, with TRBD1 as a possible D gene (5 bases). The CDR3 has 14 amino acids. Germline lookup yields CDR1 SGHVS and CDR2 FNYEAQ. V lost 3 bases and J 8 bases, leaving 11 bases between the germline ends. This CDR3 reads CASSFAGIDSPLHF. In DNA form, the CDR3 reads TGTGCCAGCAGCTTCGCAGGGATAGATTCACCCCTCCACTTT.

This clone has just one count. V is TRBV5-1 and J is TRBJ2-3; 10 nucleotides align to TRBD1. With V trimmed by 0 bases and J by 0 bases, 7 bases remained unmatched. This CDR3 has 18 amino acids. Germline V gene sequence: CDR1 SGHRS, CDR2 YFSETQ. The CDR3 sequence: CASSLEGQGGSSTDTQYF. The CDR3 nucleotides are TGCGCCAGCAGCTTGGAAGGACAGGGGGGATCTAGCACAGATACGCAGTATTTT.

Worth noting for this clone: A much larger clone sits a single nucleotide away, making a read error possible. The rearrangement links TRBV2 to TRBJ1-5; 7 nucleotides line up with TRBD1. The CDR3 has 13 residues. Germline assignment: CDR1 SNHLY and CDR2 FYNNEI. The V segment lost 6 bases and the J segment 5 bases; nucleotides outside the gene matches: 4. The CDR3 reads CASRTDRDQPQHF. For the CDR3, the DNA is TGTGCCAGCAGGACCGACAGGGATCAGCCCCAGCATTTT.

This clone has only a few counts. The chain joins TRBV5-4 to TRBJ1-5; D is perhaps TRBD1 (5 bases). Trimming pared 0 bases from V and 8 bases from J, leaving 9 bases between. The germline CDR1 and CDR2 sequences are SGHNT and YYREEE (reference sequence). The CDR3 spans 13 residues. This CDR3 reads CASSLGLTEPQHF. The CDR3, as DNA: TGTGCCAGCAGCTTGGGGTTGACAGAGCCCCAGCATTTT. The full variable domain, completed using reference TRBV5-4 and TRBJ1-5, is ETGVTQSPTHLIKTRGQQVTLRCSSQSGHNTVSWYQQALGQGPQFIFQYYREEENGRGNFPPRFSGLQFPNYSSELNVNALELDDSALYLCASSLGLTEPQHFGDGTRLSIL.

This clone was seen once. The chain joins TRBV18 to TRBJ2-1; D uncertain. Germline-derived CDR1 and CDR2 are KGHSH and LQKENI. V was trimmed by 0 bases and J by 10 bases, leaving 10 bases between them. The CDR3 runs 13 residues. Here the CDR3 reads CASSPPFLNEQFF. CDR3 nucleotides: TGTGCCAGCTCACCACCGTTTCTAAACGAGCAGTTCTTC.

This chain joins TRBV7-6 and TRBJ2-3; 10 positions match TRBD2. Germline lookup yields CDR1 SGHVS and CDR2 FNYEAQ. The CDR3 length is 17 residues. J was trimmed by 2 bases and V by 5 bases; bases with no gene match: 10. The CDR3 DNA reads TGTGCCAGCAGCGCAACCGGGACTAGCGCCTCCACAGATACGCAGTATTTT. Amino acid sequence: CASSATGTSASTDTQYF.

The CDR3 DNA reads as TGTGCCAGCAGCTCTTCGGGACAGGGGGATGGCTACACCTTC. Its protein product is CASSSSGQGDGYTF. This chain joins TRBV11-2 and TRBJ1-2; 11 positions match TRBD1. Per the germline V gene, CDR1 is SGHAT and CDR2 is FQNNGV. The CDR3 consists of 14 residues. V was clipped by 4 bases and J by 6 bases; unmatched bases: 4.

The chain couples TRBV6-6 to TRBJ1-5, with a tentative D call TRBD1 (5 bases). This CDR3 has 16 amino acids. The V gene lost 5 bases and the J gene lost 6 bases, with 20 bases spanning the gap. Germline V lookup: CDR1 MNHNY, CDR2 SVGAGI (reference sequence). CDR3 bases: TGTGCCAGCAGTCATACTCCCGGGGGAGTGACTCAGCCCCAGCATTTT. It translates to CASSHTPGGVTQPQHF.

The chain combines TRBV3-1 (or the pseudogene TRBV3-2) with TRBJ2-7; D might be TRBD1 (6 bases). Germline CDR1 reads LGHDT; CDR2 reads YNNKEL (reference sequence). This CDR3 contains 14 residues. With 4 bases removed from V and 3 bases from J, the gap between germline ends came to 13 bases. Here the CDR3 reads CASSLPNRVYEQYF. As DNA, the CDR3 is TGTGCCAGCAGCCTTCCTAACAGGGTCTACGAGCAGTACTTC.